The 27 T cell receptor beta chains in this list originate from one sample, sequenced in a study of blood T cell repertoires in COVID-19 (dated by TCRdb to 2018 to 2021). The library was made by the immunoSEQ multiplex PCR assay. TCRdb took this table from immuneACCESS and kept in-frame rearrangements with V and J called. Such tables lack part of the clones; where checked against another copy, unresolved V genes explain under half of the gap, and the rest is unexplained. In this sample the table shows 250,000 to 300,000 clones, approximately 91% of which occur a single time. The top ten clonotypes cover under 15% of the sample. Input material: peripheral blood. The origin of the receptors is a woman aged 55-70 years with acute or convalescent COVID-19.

CDR3 sequence reads: CASEAYNEQFF. Here the CDR3 DNA reads TGCGCCAGCGAGGCGTACAATGAGCAGTTCTTC. This chain joins TRBV5-1 and TRBJ2-1; unclear D gene. There are 11 residues in the CDR3. Trimming cost V 7 bases and J 4 bases, with 6 bases left between them. Germline CDR1 reads SGHRS; CDR2 reads YFSETQ.

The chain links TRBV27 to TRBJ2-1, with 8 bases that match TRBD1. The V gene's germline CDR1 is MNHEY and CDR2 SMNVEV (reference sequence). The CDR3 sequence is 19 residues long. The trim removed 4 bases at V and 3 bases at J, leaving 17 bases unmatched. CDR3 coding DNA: TGTGCCAGCAGTTACCGGACAGGGCGATTCTCTACTCACTACAATGAGCAGTTCTTC. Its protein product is CASSYRTGRFSTHYNEQFF.

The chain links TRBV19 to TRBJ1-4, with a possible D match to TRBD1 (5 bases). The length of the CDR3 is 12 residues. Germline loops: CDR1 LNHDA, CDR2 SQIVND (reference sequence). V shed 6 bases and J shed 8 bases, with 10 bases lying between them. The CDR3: CASRGGAEKLFF. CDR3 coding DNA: TGTGCCAGTAGGGGTGGGGCGGAAAAACTGTTTTTT.

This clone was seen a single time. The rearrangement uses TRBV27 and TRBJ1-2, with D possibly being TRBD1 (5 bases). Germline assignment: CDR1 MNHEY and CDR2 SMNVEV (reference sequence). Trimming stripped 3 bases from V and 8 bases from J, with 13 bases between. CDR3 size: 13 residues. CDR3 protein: CASSFQGGSGYTF. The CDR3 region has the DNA TGTGCCAGCAGTTTCCAGGGCGGATCGGGCTACACCTTC.

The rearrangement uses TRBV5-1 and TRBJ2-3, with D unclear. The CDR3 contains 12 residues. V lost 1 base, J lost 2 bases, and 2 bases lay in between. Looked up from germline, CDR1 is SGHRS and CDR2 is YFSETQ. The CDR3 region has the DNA TGCGCCAGCAGCTTGCACACAGATACGCAGTATTTT. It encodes CASSLHTDTQYF.

The CDR3 reads CASSRQRTPDGYTF. As DNA, the CDR3 is TGTGCCAGCAGTCGACAGCGAACCCCTGATGGCTACACCTTC. The chain joins TRBV14 to TRBJ1-2; possibly TRBD1 for D (5 bases). The germline V gene encodes CDR1 SGHDN and CDR2 FVKESK. This CDR3 spans 14 amino acids. V dropped 6 bases and J dropped 6 bases, with 17 bases sitting between them.

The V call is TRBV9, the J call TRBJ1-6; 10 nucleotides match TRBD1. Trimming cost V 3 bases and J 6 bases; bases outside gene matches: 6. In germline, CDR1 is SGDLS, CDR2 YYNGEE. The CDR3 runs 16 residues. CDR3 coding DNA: TGTGCCAGCAGCGGGGGGGACAGGGGCACTAATTCACCCCTCCACTTT. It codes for CASSGGDRGTNSPLHF.

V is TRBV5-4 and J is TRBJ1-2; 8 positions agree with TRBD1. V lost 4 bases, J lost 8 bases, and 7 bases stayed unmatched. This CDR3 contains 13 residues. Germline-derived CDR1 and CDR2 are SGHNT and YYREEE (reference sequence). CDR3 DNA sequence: TGTGCCAGCAGCCCCGGACAGGGAAACGGCTACACCTTC. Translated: CASSPGQGNGYTF.

The DNA of the CDR3 is TGCGCCAGCAGTGAGTCGGCACCCTCCTACGAGCAGTACTTC. Protein: CASSESAPSYEQYF. The chain employs TRBV10-1 and TRBJ2-7; D call uncertain. The CDR3 extends over 14 amino acids. Germline values: CDR1 WNHNN, CDR2 SYGVQD (reference sequence). V dropped 0 bases and J dropped 0 bases, with 6 bases sitting between them.

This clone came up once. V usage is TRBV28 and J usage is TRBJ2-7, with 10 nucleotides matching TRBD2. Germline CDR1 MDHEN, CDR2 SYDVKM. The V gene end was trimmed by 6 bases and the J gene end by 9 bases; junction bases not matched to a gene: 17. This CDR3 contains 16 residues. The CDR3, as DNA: TGTGCCAGCAGACCAATGGGCCTAGCGGGAGTCCCGCGGCAGTACTTC. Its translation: CASRPMGLAGVPRQYF.

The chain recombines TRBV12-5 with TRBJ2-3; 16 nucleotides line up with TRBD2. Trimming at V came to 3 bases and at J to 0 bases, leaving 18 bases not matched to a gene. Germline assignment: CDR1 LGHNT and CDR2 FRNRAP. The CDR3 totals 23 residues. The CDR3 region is CASGFSNPLTGLAGGPSTDTQYF. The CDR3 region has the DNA TGTGCTAGTGGTTTTTCCAACCCCCTCACGGGACTAGCGGGGGGGCCTAGCACAGATACGCAGTATTTT.

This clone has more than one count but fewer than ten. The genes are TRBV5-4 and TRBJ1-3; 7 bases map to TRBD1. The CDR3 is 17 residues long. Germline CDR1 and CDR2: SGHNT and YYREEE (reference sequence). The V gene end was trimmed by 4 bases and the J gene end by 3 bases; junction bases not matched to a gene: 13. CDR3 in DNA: TGTGCCAGCAGCACCCCGGGACAGCCACCACTTGGAAACACCATATATTTT. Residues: CASSTPGQPPLGNTIYF.

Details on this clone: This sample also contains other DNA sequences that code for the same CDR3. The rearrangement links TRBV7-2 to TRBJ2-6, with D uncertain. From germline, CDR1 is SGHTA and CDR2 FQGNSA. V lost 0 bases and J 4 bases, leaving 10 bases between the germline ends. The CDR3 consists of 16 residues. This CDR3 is CASSLAGSSGANVLTF. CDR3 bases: TGTGCCAGCAGCTTAGCCGGGTCGTCCGGGGCCAACGTCCTGACTTTC.

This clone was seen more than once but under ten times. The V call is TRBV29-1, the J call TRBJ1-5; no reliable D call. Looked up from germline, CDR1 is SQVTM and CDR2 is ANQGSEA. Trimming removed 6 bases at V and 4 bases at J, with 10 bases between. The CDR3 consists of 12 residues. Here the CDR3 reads CSVGDGNQPQHF. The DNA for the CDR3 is TGCAGCGTAGGCGACGGGAATCAGCCCCAGCATTTT.

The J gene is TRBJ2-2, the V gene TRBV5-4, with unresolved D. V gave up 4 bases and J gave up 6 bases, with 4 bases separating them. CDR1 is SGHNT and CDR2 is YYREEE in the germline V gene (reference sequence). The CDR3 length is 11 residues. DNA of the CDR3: TGTGCCAGCAGCCTGTCCGGGGAGCTGTTTTTT. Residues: CASSLSGELFF.

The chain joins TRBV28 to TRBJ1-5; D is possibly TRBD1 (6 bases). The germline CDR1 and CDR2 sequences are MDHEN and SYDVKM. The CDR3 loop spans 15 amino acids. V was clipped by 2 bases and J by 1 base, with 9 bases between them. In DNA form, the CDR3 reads TGTGCCAGCAGTTTAGTGCAGGGGAGCAATCAGCCCCAGCATTTT. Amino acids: CASSLVQGSNQPQHF. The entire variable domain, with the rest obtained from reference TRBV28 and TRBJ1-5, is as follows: DVKVTQSSRYLVKRTGEKVFLECVQDMDHENMFWYRQDPGLGLRLIYFSYDVKMKEKGDIPEGYSVSREKKERFSLILESASTNQTSMYLCASSLVQGSNQPQHFGDGTRLSIL.

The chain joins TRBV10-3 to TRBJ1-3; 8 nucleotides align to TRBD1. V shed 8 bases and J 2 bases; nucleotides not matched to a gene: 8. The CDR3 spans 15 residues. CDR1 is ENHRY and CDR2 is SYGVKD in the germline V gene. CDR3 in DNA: TGTGCCATCGAGAAACAGGGGGAGGCTGGAAACACCATATATTTT. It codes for CAIEKQGEAGNTIYF.

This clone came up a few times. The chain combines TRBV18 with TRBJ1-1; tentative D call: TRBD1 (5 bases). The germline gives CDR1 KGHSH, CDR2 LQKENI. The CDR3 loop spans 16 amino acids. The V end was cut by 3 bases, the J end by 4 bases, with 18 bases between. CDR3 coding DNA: TGTGCCAGCTCACCCGAACTCGCAGGGAAAGTCACTGAAGCTTTCTTT. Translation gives CASSPELAGKVTEAFF.

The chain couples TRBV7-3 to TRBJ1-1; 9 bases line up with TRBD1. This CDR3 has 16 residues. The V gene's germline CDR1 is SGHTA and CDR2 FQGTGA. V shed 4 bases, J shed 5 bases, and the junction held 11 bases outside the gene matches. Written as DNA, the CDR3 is TGTGCCAGCAGCTCAGCCGCGGGACAGGGAGGGACTGAAGCTTTCTTT. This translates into CASSSAAGQGGTEAFF. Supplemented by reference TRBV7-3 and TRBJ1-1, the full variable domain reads GAGVSQTPSNKVTEKGKYVELRCDPISGHTALYWYRQSLGQGPEFLIYFQGTGAADDSGLPNDRFFAVRPEGSVSTLKIQRTERGDSAVYLCASSSAAGQGGTEAFFGQGTRLTVV.

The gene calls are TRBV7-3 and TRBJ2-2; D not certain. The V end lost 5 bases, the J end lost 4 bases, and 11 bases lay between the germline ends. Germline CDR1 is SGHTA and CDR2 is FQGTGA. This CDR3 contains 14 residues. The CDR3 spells CASSILAGTGELFF. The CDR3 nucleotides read TGTGCCAGCAGCATCCTCGCAGGCACCGGGGAGCTGTTTTTT.

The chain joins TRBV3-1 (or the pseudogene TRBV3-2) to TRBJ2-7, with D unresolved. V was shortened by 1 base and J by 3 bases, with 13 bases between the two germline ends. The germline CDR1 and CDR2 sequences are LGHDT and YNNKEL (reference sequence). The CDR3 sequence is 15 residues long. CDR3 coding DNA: TGTGCCAGCAGCCAAGCGCCCCGAGCTGGCTACGAGCAGTACTTC. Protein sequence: CASSQAPRAGYEQYF.

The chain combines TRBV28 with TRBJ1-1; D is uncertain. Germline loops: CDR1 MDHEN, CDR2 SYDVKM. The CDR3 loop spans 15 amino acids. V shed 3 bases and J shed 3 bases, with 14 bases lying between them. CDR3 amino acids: CASSFPRGAYTEAFF. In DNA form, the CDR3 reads TGTGCCAGCAGTTTCCCTCGAGGAGCGTACACTGAAGCTTTCTTT.

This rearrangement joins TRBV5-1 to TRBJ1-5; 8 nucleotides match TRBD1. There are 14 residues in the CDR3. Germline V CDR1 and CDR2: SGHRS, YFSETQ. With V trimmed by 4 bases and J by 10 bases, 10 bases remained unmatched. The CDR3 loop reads CASSPGQVLGPQHF. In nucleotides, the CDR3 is TGCGCCAGCAGCCCGGGACAGGTTTTAGGACCCCAGCATTTT.

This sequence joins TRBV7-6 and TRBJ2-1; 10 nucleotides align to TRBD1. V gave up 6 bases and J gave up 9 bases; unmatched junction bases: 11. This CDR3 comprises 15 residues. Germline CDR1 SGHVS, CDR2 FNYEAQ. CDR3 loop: CASSAGQGRSSEQFF. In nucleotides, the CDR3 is TGTGCCAGCAGTGCGGGACAGGGGAGGTCCAGTGAGCAGTTCTTC.

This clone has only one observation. The CDR3 DNA is TGTGCCAGCAGAGCAGGGGGCAGCAATTCACCCCTCCACTTT. Its protein is CASRAGGSNSPLHF. The chain uses TRBV6-6 and TRBJ1-6; 8 bases are shared with TRBD1. Per germline, CDR1 MNHNY and CDR2 SVGAGI (reference sequence). V shed 6 bases, J shed 7 bases, and the junction held 5 bases outside the gene matches. The CDR3 spans 14 residues.

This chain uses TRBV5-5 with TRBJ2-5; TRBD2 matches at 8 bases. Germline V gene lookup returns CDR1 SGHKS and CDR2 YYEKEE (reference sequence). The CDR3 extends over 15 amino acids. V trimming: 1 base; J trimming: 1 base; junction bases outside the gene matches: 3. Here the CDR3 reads CASSLLAGGQETQYF. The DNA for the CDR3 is TGTGCCAGCAGCTTGCTAGCGGGCGGCCAAGAGACCCAGTACTTC.

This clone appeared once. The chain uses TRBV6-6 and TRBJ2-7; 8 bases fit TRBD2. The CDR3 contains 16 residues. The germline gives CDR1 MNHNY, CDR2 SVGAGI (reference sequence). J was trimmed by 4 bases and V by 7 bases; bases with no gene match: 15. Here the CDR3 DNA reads TGTGCCAGCACTACTAAATCGAGCGGGAGAGGGTACGAGCAGTACTTC. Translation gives CASTTKSSGRGYEQYF.